The next 24 T cell receptor beta chains were all read from a single sample in a study of T-cell memory formation after mild COVID-19. Using its own MiXCR run on the 5' RACE reads, TCRdb lists one record per CDR3 protein. The data show almost 250,000 distinct CDR3 sequences, approximately 15% seen once. Sequenced material: PBMCs or a T cell subset sorted from them (not recorded which). The receptors were gathered from an adult woman who had mild COVID-19 (a few samples of this study predate the infection). Cell type and time point are not known.

V usage is TRBV18 and J usage is TRBJ1-1; 8 nucleotides match TRBD1. The CDR3 has 14 amino acids. Germline CDR1 KGHSH, CDR2 LQKENI. J was trimmed by 1 base and V by 3 bases; bases with no gene match: 1. The CDR3: CASSPQGANTEAFF. CDR3 coding DNA: TGTGCCAGCTCACCTCAGGGGGCGAACACTGAAGCTTTCTTT.

This clonotype has a handful of counts. The chain couples TRBV4-1 to TRBJ2-7; D unclear. Germline values: CDR1 MGHRA, CDR2 YSYEKL. Trimming shortened V by 6 bases and J by 0 bases, and 12 bases separated the two germline ends. The CDR3 sequence is 14 residues long. The CDR3 coding sequence is TGCGCCAGCAGAAGGCAGGATAGCTCCTACGAGCAGTACTTC. Residues: CASRRQDSSYEQYF.

This clonotype has more than one count but fewer than ten. This sequence joins TRBV2 and TRBJ2-7; perhaps TRBD1 as D (5 bases). The CDR3 is 14 amino acids. With 5 bases removed from V and 4 bases from J, the gap between germline ends came to 15 bases. CDR1 and CDR2 (germline): SNHLY, FYNNEI. Written as DNA, the CDR3 is TGTGCCAGCAGTAAACAGGACGTCGGGTACGAGCAGTACTTC. Protein sequence: CASSKQDVGYEQYF.

V gene TRBV25-1 combines with J gene TRBJ1-2; perhaps TRBD1 as D (5 bases). Trimming took 8 bases from V and 7 from J, leaving 26 bases between them. The CDR3 has 16 amino acids. Germline V gene sequence: CDR1 MGHDK, CDR2 SYGVNS. CDR3 residues: CASSGTSARGTSGYTF. The CDR3 nucleotides read TGTGCCAGCTCCGGGACCAGCGCTCGGGGTACTAGTGGCTACACCTTC.

The table lists this clonotype with many counts. The chain combines TRBV12-3 or TRBV12-4 with TRBJ2-3, with TRBD1 identical over 10 bases. Germline trimming cut 5 bases from V and 2 bases from J; bases unmatched to any gene: 4. This CDR3 has 15 amino acids. The CDR3 reads CASSGDRGFTDTQYF. The CDR3 nucleotides are TGTGCCAGCAGTGGGGACAGGGGCTTCACAGATACGCAGTATTTT.

As for this clonotype: The junction differs from germline at one of its ends, possibly a read error. The CDR3 DNA reads as TGCGACAGCAGCTTGGGCCCGAGGGACGAGCAGTACTTC. It specifies CDSSLGPRDEQYF. J is TRBJ2-7 and V is TRBV5-1, with TRBD2 as a possible D gene (5 bases). The CDR3 covers 13 residues. Germline V CDR1 and CDR2: SGHRS, YFSETQ.

The rearrangement links TRBV20-1 to TRBJ1-1; D may be TRBD1 (6 bases). This CDR3 contains 14 residues. Trimming took off 1 base at V and 1 base at J, with 10 bases between the two ends. Germline V CDR1 and CDR2: DFQATT, SNEGSKA (reference sequence). The DNA for the CDR3 is TGCAGTGCTAGAGTTACCAGGGGGAACACTGAAGCTTTCTTT. It encodes CSARVTRGNTEAFF.

This clonotype appeared a single time. The chain recombines TRBV24-1 with TRBJ2-1; 7 bases are a match to TRBD2. This CDR3 is 15 amino acids long. The V gene's germline CDR1 is KGHDR and CDR2 SFDVKD. With 4 bases clipped from V and 7 bases from J, the junction kept 9 bases outside the gene matches. CDR3 sequence: CATSDPGLELNEQFF. The CDR3 DNA reads as TGTGCCACCAGTGACCCCGGACTAGAGTTAAATGAGCAGTTCTTC.

This clonotype was recorded many times. The chain links TRBV5-5 to TRBJ1-5; tentative D call: TRBD1 (6 bases). The V end lost 1 base, the J end lost 7 bases, and 12 bases lay between the germline ends. From germline, CDR1 is SGHKS and CDR2 YYEKEE (reference sequence). The CDR3 covers 14 residues. CDR3 amino acids: CASSLTGIGQPQHF. CDR3 coding DNA: TGTGCCAGCAGCTTGACAGGGATCGGCCAGCCCCAGCATTTT. Variable domain in full (rest from reference TRBV5-5 and TRBJ1-5): DAGVTQSPTHLIKTRGQQVTLRCSPISGHKSVSWYQQVLGQGPQFIFQYYEKEERGRGNFPDRFSARQFPNYSSELNVNALLLGDSALYLCASSLTGIGQPQHFGDGTRLSIL.

CDR3 DNA: TGTGCCAGTGATACTACCGGGACAGCCAGCACTGAAGCTTTCTTT. This translates into CASDTTGTASTEAFF. The rearrangement links TRBV9 to TRBJ1-1, with TRBD1 matching 7 bases. Germline V gene data show CDR1 as SGDLS and CDR2 as YYNGEE. V lost 8 bases and J lost 4; bases outside the gene matches: 14. This CDR3 has 15 residues.

This clonotype was observed many times. V and J are TRBV11-3 and TRBJ2-2, with TRBD2 as a possible D gene (5 bases). V shed 5 bases and J shed 4 bases, with 14 bases lying between them. CDR3 length equals 15 residues. CDR1 and CDR2 from the germline V gene are SGHNT and YENEEA. This CDR3 is CASSQGLARTGELFF. The CDR3 DNA is TGTGCCAGCAGCCAAGGGCTAGCACGCACCGGGGAGCTGTTTTTT.

This clonotype occurred many times. The rearrangement joins TRBV3-1 to TRBJ1-5; no clear D. CDR1 is LGHDT and CDR2 is YNNKEL in the germline V gene (reference sequence). The CDR3 extends over 13 amino acids. V shed 0 bases and J shed 0 bases, with 0 bases lying between them. CDR3 in amino acids: CASSQDSNQPQHF. The CDR3 DNA follows: TGTGCCAGCAGCCAAGATAGCAATCAGCCCCAGCATTTT.

In this sample, this clonotype turned up a few times. The V call is TRBV29-1, the J call TRBJ1-2; no definite D call. Trimming shortened V by 3 bases and J by 4 bases, and 12 bases separated the two germline ends. The germline V gene encodes CDR1 SQVTM and CDR2 ANQGSEA. The CDR3 spans 13 residues. The CDR3 DNA reads as TGCAGCGTTGAGGAAAGGACGACCTATGGCTACACCTTC. Protein product: CSVEERTTYGYTF.

This clonotype was counted a few times. The rearrangement joins TRBV4-3 to TRBJ2-1; 7 nucleotides align to TRBD2. With V trimmed by 4 bases and J by 7 bases, 4 bases remained unmatched. The V gene's germline CDR1 is LGHNA and CDR2 YSLEER. The CDR3 spans 13 residues. This CDR3 reads CASSPGLDNEQFF. DNA for the CDR3: TGCGCCAGCAGCCCCGGACTAGATAATGAGCAGTTCTTC.

V is TRBV14 and J is TRBJ1-3, with 8 bases lining up with TRBD1. This CDR3 contains 14 residues. Trimming took 4 bases from V and 4 from J; bases not matched to a gene: 3. Germline assignment: CDR1 SGHDN and CDR2 FVKESK. The DNA for the CDR3 is TGTGCCAGCAGCCGGACAGGGTTCGGAAACACCATATATTTT. It encodes CASSRTGFGNTIYF.

A few counts support this clonotype. The V gene is TRBV7-8, the J gene TRBJ2-3; D perhaps matches TRBD2 (5 bases). The germline V gene encodes CDR1 SGHVS and CDR2 FQNEAQ. The CDR3 is 14 residues long. V was clipped by 5 bases and J by 3 bases, with 12 bases between them. The CDR3 DNA follows: TGTGCCAGCAGCCCTCTAGAGCGGACAGATACGCAGTATTTT. Translated, it gives CASSPLERTDTQYF.

The chain links TRBV9 to TRBJ2-1; 7 nucleotides match TRBD2. Unmatched junction bases numbered 9, after V lost 4 bases and J lost 5 bases. The CDR3 is made up of 15 amino acids. CDR1 is SGDLS and CDR2 is YYNGEE in the germline V gene. CDR3 sequence: CASSPGGGANNEQFF. Here the CDR3 DNA reads TGTGCCAGCAGCCCTGGCGGGGGAGCAAACAATGAGCAGTTCTTC.

J is TRBJ2-1 and V is TRBV5-4, with 7 bases identical to TRBD2. CDR1 and CDR2 from the germline V gene are SGHNT and YYREEE (reference sequence). Germline trimming cut 8 bases from V and 6 bases from J; bases unmatched to any gene: 8. CDR3 size: 13 residues. This chain's CDR3 is CASAYTGGNEQFF. Written as DNA, the CDR3 is TGTGCCAGTGCCTACACGGGAGGCAATGAGCAGTTCTTC.

This clonotype was seen more than once but under ten times. The J gene is TRBJ1-1, the V gene TRBV10-3; D ambiguous. Trimming left V 5 bases short and J 2 bases short, with 12 bases between. CDR3 length: 14 residues. Germline V gene lookup returns CDR1 ENHRY and CDR2 SYGVKD. The CDR3 DNA sequence: TGTGCCATCAGTTTCGAGGGAGGTAACACTGAAGCTTTCTTT. Translation: CAISFEGGNTEAFF.

The chain employs TRBV11-2 and TRBJ2-2; 10 bases agree with TRBD2. From germline, CDR1 is SGHAT and CDR2 FQNNGV. Trimming removed 1 base from V and 6 bases from J; junction bases left unmatched: 8. The CDR3 is made up of 17 amino acids. DNA of the CDR3: TGTGCCAGCAGCTTAGGGACCCTAGCGGGAGTCTCCGGGGAGCTGTTTTTT. Protein: CASSLGTLAGVSGELFF.

V gene TRBV25-1 combines with J gene TRBJ2-7; possible D gene TRBD1, 6 bases. Between the trimmed V and J ends, which lost 7 bases and 2 bases, there was a span of 12 bases. CDR1 is MGHDK, CDR2 SYGVNS, per germline. The CDR3 is 13 amino acids. The CDR3 region is CASIEDSTYEQYF. The CDR3, as DNA: TGTGCCAGCATAGAGGACAGCACCTACGAGCAGTACTTC.

The chain couples TRBV4-1 to TRBJ2-3; 7 bases fit TRBD2. The CDR3 is 16 residues long. V dropped 4 bases and J dropped 3; count of bases not matched to a gene: 10. CDR1 MGHRA and CDR2 YSYEKL come from the germline V gene. The DNA for the CDR3 is TGCGCCAGCAGCCTTCCCGCCCCCGGGAGGACAGATACGCAGTATTTT. Translating it yields CASSLPAPGRTDTQYF.

This clonotype was detected only a few times. CDR3 nucleotide sequence: TGTGCCAGCGGACTATCCGAGCAGTACTTC. Its translation is CASGLSEQYF. This chain uses TRBV6-2 or TRBV6-3 with TRBJ2-7; D may be TRBD2 (6 bases). This CDR3 has 10 residues. V dropped 8 bases and J dropped 6 bases, with 8 bases sitting between them. The germline V gene has CDR1 MNHEY and CDR2 SVGEGT.

This chain uses TRBV18 with TRBJ2-1; TRBD2 agrees at 10 bases. This CDR3 has 15 residues. Germline CDR1 KGHSH, CDR2 LQKENI. V shed 2 bases and J 5 bases; nucleotides not matched to a gene: 3. CDR3 nucleotide sequence: TGTGCCAGCTCACCAGATAGCGGGGGGCACAATGAGCAGTTCTTC. Its translation is CASSPDSGGHNEQFF.